This T cell receptor beta chain appears in the sequencing data of a study of T cell responses to AZD1222 COVID-19 vaccine. Overall study: Pooled together were second doses at about 4 or about 12 weeks.

Measured with immunoSEQ multiplex PCR; TCRdb has only the in-frame clones, and not every one. The repertoire includes 100,000 to 150,000 clones, 80% to 90% of them detected once, and around 7.7% sits in the top ten. Study results and caveats: Seropositive at baseline were only a handful of AZD1222 recipients. Receipt of two AZD1222 doses was followed by a rise in Spike-specific TCR breadth and depth. Clonal diversity was possibly underestimated; the donors were predominantly white British and more often female.

Regarding this clone: Its antigen remains unidentified.

The sequencing here drew on peripheral blood, taken on day 0 of AZD1222 vaccination. The origin of this receptor is an adult in good health.

The CDR3 coding sequence is TGTGCCTGGAGTGGGGACAACCAGGGGGGCTACACCTTC. It specifies CAWSGDNQGGYTF. The rearrangement joins TRBV30 to TRBJ1-2; TRBD1 is a possible D gene (6 bases). CDR1 and CDR2 from the germline V gene are GTSNPN and SVGIG (reference sequence). V gave up 1 base and J gave up 8 bases, with 14 bases separating them. This CDR3 spans 13 amino acids.